These 27 T cell receptor beta chains share one sample of origin, sequenced in a study of CD8 T cells in ankylosing spondylitis. TCRdb re-called the 5' RACE reads with MiXCR, one entry per CDR3 protein. The data hold approximately 9,400 distinct CDR3 sequences, with around 4.2% observed a single time. What was sequenced was blood, either unsorted or a sorted T cell fraction (not recorded which). These receptors were taken from a female donor with ankylosing spondylitis or in good health (not recorded which).

This clonotype was found many times. The chain employs TRBV9 and TRBJ2-1; 8 bases map to TRBD1. The germline V gene has CDR1 SGDLS and CDR2 YYNGEE. This CDR3 is built from 13 residues. Trimming at V came to 7 bases and at J to 4 bases, leaving 4 bases not matched to a gene. CDR3 sequence reads: CASERTGYNEQFF. DNA for the CDR3: TGTGCCAGCGAACGGACAGGGTACAATGAGCAGTTCTTC.

This clonotype is classed as medium-sized. J is TRBJ2-1 and V is TRBV9; possible D gene TRBD2, 6 bases. The CDR3 extends over 16 amino acids. Germline assignment: CDR1 SGDLS and CDR2 YYNGEE. Trimming removed 6 bases at V and 10 bases at J, with 26 bases between. The CDR3 DNA follows: TGTGCCAGCACCCCCGGTGGCGGGACGCCTGCCGGGGAGCAGTTCTTC. It translates to CASTPGGGTPAGEQFF.

There are many counts of this clonotype. The V gene is TRBV9, the J gene TRBJ2-3; 15 bases match TRBD2. Germline CDR1 is SGDLS and CDR2 is YYNGEE. The CDR3 extends over 16 amino acids. V lost 5 bases, J lost 5 bases, and 6 bases stayed unmatched. This CDR3 reads CASSGTSGGPVDTQYF. The CDR3 DNA reads as TGTGCCAGCAGTGGGACTAGCGGGGGGCCAGTAGATACGCAGTATTTT.

This clonotype was found many times. This chain uses TRBV9 with TRBJ2-3; D not certain. Looked up from germline, CDR1 is SGDLS and CDR2 is YYNGEE. The CDR3 is made up of 16 amino acids. Deletions cut 3 bases from V and 4 bases from J, with 18 bases between. The chain's CDR3 is CASSGTYRPGADTQYF. The CDR3 DNA follows: TGTGCCAGCAGCGGCACCTACCGCCCTGGCGCAGATACGCAGTATTTT.

By its share, this clonotype is medium-sized (0.01 to 0.1%). The chain links TRBV9 to TRBJ2-1; the D gene could be TRBD1 or TRBD2 (6 bases each). The CDR3 covers 15 residues. V was pared by 0 bases and J by 3 bases, with 10 bases between. The germline CDR1 and CDR2 sequences are SGDLS and YYNGEE. The CDR3 loop is CASSVEGGSYNEQFF. CDR3 DNA sequence: TGTGCCAGCAGCGTAGAAGGGGGGAGCTACAATGAGCAGTTCTTC.

This clonotype appeared once. Compared with germline, one end of the junction differs, possibly owing to a read error. The chain carries TRBV9 and TRBJ2-2; 9 bases line up with TRBD1. This CDR3 contains 17 residues. Germline-derived CDR1 and CDR2 are SGDLS and YYNGEE. The CDR3: CASRVEGQGLGTGDLFF. CDR3 nucleotide sequence: TGTGCCAGCCGCGTAGAGGGACAGGGCCTAGGAACCGGGGACCTGTTTTTT.

Relative to its sample, this clonotype is medium-sized. This chain joins TRBV9 and TRBJ2-2; D is tentatively TRBD1 or TRBD2 (6 bases each). Germline lookup yields CDR1 SGDLS and CDR2 YYNGEE. This CDR3 spans 18 amino acids. V lost 0 bases and J 5 bases, leaving 20 bases between the germline ends. The CDR3 DNA reads TGTGCCAGCAGCGTAGAATCTGATGTTTGGGGGGCTACCGGGGAGCTGTTTTTT. It is translated as CASSVESDVWGATGELFF.

This clonotype was found many times. The chain combines TRBV9 with TRBJ2-3; TRBD2 agrees at 11 bases. Germline CDR1 is SGDLS and CDR2 is YYNGEE. The CDR3 length is 15 residues. The junction had 8 bases not matched to a gene; V was cut back by 3 bases and J by 8 bases. This chain's CDR3 is CASSEGTSGTVTQYF. In nucleotides, the CDR3 is TGTGCCAGCAGCGAGGGGACTAGCGGTACGGTTACGCAGTATTTT.

This clonotype showed up many times. The chain joins TRBV9 to TRBJ2-5, with a possible D match to TRBD2 (6 bases). Germline V gene lookup returns CDR1 SGDLS and CDR2 YYNGEE. Trimming cost V 4 bases and J 3 bases, with 13 bases left between them. The CDR3 has 14 amino acids. In DNA form, the CDR3 reads TGTGCCAGCAGCCCTCGGGACTCCGAAGAGACCCAGTACTTC. Amino acids: CASSPRDSEETQYF.

As concerns this clonotype: This may be a read error: a much more frequent sequence differs by one nucleotide. No conserved phenylalanine or tryptophan ends this CDR3, so it is likely a read error. The J gene is TRBJ2-7, the V gene TRBV9; 7 bases align to TRBD1. Germline CDR1 is SGDLS and CDR2 is YYNGEE. CDR3 length equals 16 residues. V trimming: 3 bases; J trimming: 2 bases; junction bases outside the gene matches: 11. The CDR3 region is CASSDGTEGPTYEQYL. CDR3 nucleotide sequence: TGTGCCAGCAGCGATGGGACAGAGGGCCCCACCTACGAGCAGTACCTC.

This clonotype was picked up one time. The chain combines TRBV9 with TRBJ1-2, with a tentative D call TRBD1 (5 bases). The CDR3 covers 13 residues. Germline V gene lookup returns CDR1 SGDLS and CDR2 YYNGEE. V was cut by 0 bases and J by 4 bases, with 7 bases left in between. This chain's CDR3 is CASSVEGTYGYTF. CDR3 nucleotides: TGTGCCAGCAGCGTAGAAGGGACCTATGGCTACACCTTC.

In this sample, this clonotype turned up many times. The chain recombines TRBV9 with TRBJ2-1, with a possible D match to TRBD1 (7 bases). Trimming shortened V by 3 bases and J by 4 bases, and 11 bases separated the two germline ends. CDR1 is SGDLS, CDR2 YYNGEE, per germline. The CDR3 has 14 amino acids. The CDR3 loop reads CASSAGGQYNEQFF. In DNA, the CDR3 is TGTGCCAGCAGCGCCGGGGGACAGTACAATGAGCAGTTCTTC.

There are many counts of this clonotype. The J gene is TRBJ2-1, the V gene TRBV9; 8 bases map to TRBD1. V trimming: 0 bases; J trimming: 8 bases; junction bases outside the gene matches: 10. There are 16 residues in the CDR3. Germline V CDR1 and CDR2: SGDLS, YYNGEE. CDR3 residues: CASSVVWDRSSDEQFF. CDR3 nucleotide sequence: TGTGCCAGCAGCGTAGTTTGGGACAGGAGTTCTGATGAGCAGTTCTTC. The variable domain in full, with the rest retrieved from reference TRBV9 and TRBJ2-1, is DSGVTQTPKHLITATGQRVTLRCSPRSGDLSVYWYQQSLDQGLQFLIQYYNGEERAKGNILERFSAQQFPDLHSELNLSSLELGDSALYFCASSVVWDRSSDEQFFGPGTRLTVL.

This clonotype was detected a few times. The rearrangement uses TRBV9 and TRBJ2-5, with D possibly being TRBD1 (5 bases). The CDR3 contains 16 residues. V was trimmed by 3 bases and J by 2 bases, leaving 17 bases between them. The germline gives CDR1 SGDLS, CDR2 YYNGEE. This CDR3 reads CASSAGHARKQETQYF. The CDR3 nucleotides are TGTGCCAGCAGCGCAGGACACGCCAGAAAACAAGAGACCCAGTACTTC.

This clonotype was observed at least ten times. The genes are TRBV9 and TRBJ2-7; D possibly corresponds to TRBD2 (6 bases). The CDR3 length is 14 residues. Germline V gene data show CDR1 as SGDLS and CDR2 as YYNGEE. Trimming left V 3 bases short and J 3 bases short, with 13 bases between. The CDR3 loop reads CASSATYGGYEQYF. The CDR3, as DNA: TGTGCCAGCAGCGCAACCTACGGGGGCTACGAGCAGTACTTC.

There are many counts of this clonotype. The genes are TRBV9 and TRBJ2-1, with 9 bases matching TRBD2. The CDR3 sequence is 15 residues long. Germline V gives CDR1 SGDLS, CDR2 YYNGEE. After removal of 3 bases from V and 9 bases from J, the junction contained 10 bases not matched to a gene. This CDR3 is CASSEGAGGPVEQFF. The CDR3 nucleotides read TGTGCCAGCAGCGAGGGGGCGGGGGGGCCGGTTGAGCAGTTCTTC. The full variable domain, with the rest looked up from reference TRBV9 and TRBJ2-1, is DSGVTQTPKHLITATGQRVTLRCSPRSGDLSVYWYQQSLDQGLQFLIQYYNGEERAKGNILERFSAQQFPDLHSELNLSSLELGDSALYFCASSEGAGGPVEQFFGPGTRLTVL.

The chain carries TRBV9 and TRBJ2-7, with TRBD1 identical over 10 bases. The trim removed 4 bases at V and 2 bases at J, leaving 6 bases unmatched. The CDR3 is 15 residues long. Germline values: CDR1 SGDLS, CDR2 YYNGEE. CDR3: CASSITGQGTYEQYF. For the CDR3, the DNA is TGTGCCAGCAGCATCACGGGACAGGGGACCTACGAGCAGTACTTC. The full variable domain, completed using reference TRBV9 and TRBJ2-7, is DSGVTQTPKHLITATGQRVTLRCSPRSGDLSVYWYQQSLDQGLQFLIQYYNGEERAKGNILERFSAQQFPDLHSELNLSSLELGDSALYFCASSITGQGTYEQYFGPGTRLTVT.

Within the sample, this clonotype is medium-sized. The chain recombines TRBV9 with TRBJ1-5; TRBD1 aligns across 10 bases. The CDR3 runs 15 residues. J gave up 7 bases and V 3 bases, and 7 bases lay outside the gene matches. Germline CDR1 and CDR2: SGDLS and YYNGEE. The CDR3 coding sequence is TGTGCCAGCAGCGCCGGGACAGGGGCCAGCCAGCCCCAGCATTTT. Protein product: CASSAGTGASQPQHF.

The table lists this clonotype with many counts. The gene calls are TRBV9 and TRBJ2-4; D possibly corresponds to TRBD1 (5 bases). V was pared by 0 bases and J by 0 bases, with 7 bases between. From germline, CDR1 is SGDLS and CDR2 YYNGEE. This CDR3 region has 15 residues. The CDR3 DNA is TGTGCCAGCAGCGTAGATGGACAAGCCAAAAACATTCAGTACTTC. Translating gives CASSVDGQAKNIQYF.

This chain uses TRBV9 with TRBJ2-3, with 9 bases aligning to TRBD2. With 4 bases clipped from V and 0 bases from J, the junction kept 9 bases outside the gene matches. In germline, CDR1 is SGDLS, CDR2 YYNGEE. The CDR3 covers 17 residues. CDR3 in amino acids: CASSPGLAFTSTDTQYF. In DNA, the CDR3 is TGTGCCAGCAGCCCCGGACTAGCGTTCACTAGCACAGATACGCAGTATTTT.

This clonotype was picked up many times. The chain links TRBV9 to TRBJ2-1; D tentatively reads TRBD1 or TRBD2 (5 bases each). Germline V CDR1 and CDR2: SGDLS, YYNGEE. The CDR3 sequence is 15 residues long. V was clipped by 0 bases and J by 5 bases, with 12 bases between them. As DNA, the CDR3 is TGTGCCAGCAGCGTAGTGGGGCAGAGGGACAATGAGCAGTTCTTC. This encodes CASSVVGQRDNEQFF.

In this sample, this clonotype turned up many times. This chain uses TRBV9 with TRBJ1-2; 9 bases agree with TRBD1. Trimming cost V 0 bases and J 5 bases; bases outside gene matches: 5. The germline V gene has CDR1 SGDLS and CDR2 YYNGEE. This CDR3 contains 15 residues. The CDR3 loop is CASSVGGTGTYGYTF. CDR3 bases: TGTGCCAGCAGCGTAGGTGGGACAGGGACTTATGGCTACACCTTC.

This clonotype was detected many times. This chain uses TRBV9 with TRBJ2-7, with a weak D call TRBD1 (5 bases). V was shortened by 2 bases and J by 7 bases, with 22 bases between the two germline ends. Looked up from germline, CDR1 is SGDLS and CDR2 is YYNGEE. CDR3 length: 16 amino acids. CDR3 protein: CASSVTDARKSGEQYF. The DNA for the CDR3 is TGTGCCAGCAGCGTGACGGACGCCAGAAAATCAGGGGAGCAGTACTTC.

This clonotype came up many times. The J gene is TRBJ2-7, the V gene TRBV9; 7 bases are shared with TRBD1. This CDR3 comprises 14 residues. Germline loops: CDR1 SGDLS, CDR2 YYNGEE. V was pared by 4 bases and J by 2 bases, with 6 bases of the junction left unmatched. DNA for the CDR3: TGTGCCAGCAGCAACCGGGACAGACCCTACGAGCAGTACTTC. Amino acids: CASSNRDRPYEQYF.

This clonotype has at least ten counts. The V call is TRBV9, the J call TRBJ2-5, with 9 nucleotides matching TRBD2. This CDR3 comprises 17 residues. The trim removed 2 bases at V and 4 bases at J, leaving 12 bases unmatched. The germline V gene encodes CDR1 SGDLS and CDR2 YYNGEE. The CDR3 DNA is TGTGCCAGCAGCGTGGGATTGCGGGGGGGCCCGGGAGAGACCCAGTACTTC. This gives the protein CASSVGLRGGPGETQYF. The full variable domain, in which reference TRBV9 and TRBJ2-5 provide the parts outside the CDR3, is DSGVTQTPKHLITATGQRVTLRCSPRSGDLSVYWYQQSLDQGLQFLIQYYNGEERAKGNILERFSAQQFPDLHSELNLSSLELGDSALYFCASSVGLRGGPGETQYFGPGTRLLVL.

In its sample, this clonotype ranks as medium-sized (0.01 to 0.1%). This chain connects TRBV9 to TRBJ1-2, with a tentative D call TRBD1 (5 bases). The CDR3 is 14 amino acids. V dropped 0 bases and J dropped 6 bases, with 12 bases sitting between them. Germline CDR1 reads SGDLS; CDR2 reads YYNGEE. CDR3: CASSVGRQTDGYTF. As DNA, the CDR3 is TGTGCCAGCAGCGTAGGACGACAGACCGATGGCTACACCTTC.

This clonotype is categorized as medium-sized. The chain couples TRBV9 to TRBJ2-3, with 8 nucleotides matching TRBD1. The CDR3 has 17 residues. The V gene end was trimmed by 4 bases and the J gene end by 2 bases; junction bases not matched to a gene: 12. Looked up from germline, CDR1 is SGDLS and CDR2 is YYNGEE. The CDR3 region is CASSYDRGLTDTDTQYF. In DNA form, the CDR3 reads TGTGCCAGCAGCTATGACAGGGGATTAACAGACACAGATACGCAGTATTTT.